These 16 T cell receptor beta chains were sequenced from one sample in a study of cytomegalovirus exposure and HLA in healthy donors. PCR primers comprised 60 Vbeta and 13 Jbeta primers. Using immunoSEQ multiplex PCR, the repertoire was profiled, and TCRdb retains in-frame clones only, with some absent. The sample lists roughly 140,000 clones, approximately 81% occurring once. The sequenced sample consisted of PBMCs. Receptors originate from a man in his late teens or twenties in good health and CMV-seronegative.

The chain has TRBV28 and TRBJ2-7, with TRBD1 matching 12 bases. The CDR3 loop spans 15 amino acids. Trimming took 3 bases from V and 4 from J; bases not matched to a gene: 4. Germline values: CDR1 MDHEN, CDR2 SYDVKM. CDR3 residues: CASSFPGQGAYEQYF. CDR3 in DNA: TGTGCCAGCAGTTTCCCGGGACAGGGGGCGTACGAGCAGTACTTC.

The chain couples TRBV7-2 to TRBJ2-3; the D is unclear. The CDR3 is made up of 15 amino acids. Trimming pared 7 bases from V and 0 bases from J, leaving 14 bases between. The V gene's germline CDR1 is SGHTA and CDR2 FQGNSA. CDR3 bases: TGTGCCAGCACCCCATACCCTCGGAGCACAGATACGCAGTATTTT. This encodes CASTPYPRSTDTQYF.

The genes are TRBV6-6 and TRBJ1-2; D is possibly TRBD1 (6 bases). CDR3 length: 15 amino acids. CDR1 MNHNY and CDR2 SVGAGI come from the germline V gene (reference sequence). V was clipped by 2 bases and J by 2 bases, with 12 bases between them. The CDR3 nucleotides read TGTGCCAGCAGTTACCCAGAACAGGGAAACTATGGCTACACCTTC. This translates into CASSYPEQGNYGYTF.

The chain is built from TRBV18 and TRBJ2-2; tentative D call: TRBD2 (6 bases). The CDR3 sequence is 16 residues long. CDR1 and CDR2 from the germline V gene are KGHSH and LQKENI. The germline V and J ends were trimmed by 6 bases and 2 bases, with 16 bases remaining between them. CDR3 in amino acids: CASSWSLAKNTGELFF. The CDR3 nucleotides are TGTGCCAGCTCCTGGTCCCTAGCGAAAAACACCGGGGAGCTGTTTTTT.

The rearrangement uses TRBV19 and TRBJ2-7; no clear D gene. Germline CDR1 and CDR2: LNHDA and SQIVND (reference sequence). There are 12 residues in the CDR3. V lost 6 bases and J 6 bases, leaving 12 bases between the germline ends. The DNA for the CDR3 is TGTGCCAGTAGAACTCCGACTGGCGAGCAGTACTTC. This codes for CASRTPTGEQYF.

The chain employs TRBV19 and TRBJ2-7, with a weak D call TRBD2 (6 bases). Trimming pared 10 bases from V and 2 bases from J, leaving 15 bases between. CDR3 length equals 13 residues. Per germline, CDR1 LNHDA and CDR2 SQIVND (reference sequence). CDR3 DNA sequence: TGTGCCACCGATGGGGGGAGCCCCTACGAGCAGTACTTC. Protein product: CATDGGSPYEQYF.

This clone was seen only once. In DNA, the CDR3 is TGTGCCAGCAGCTTAGGGGCAGTTGGAAACACCATATATTTT. Protein: CASSLGAVGNTIYF. The V gene is TRBV7-9, the J gene TRBJ1-3; D gene unclear. The V end lost 1 base, the J end lost 3 bases, and 7 bases lay between the germline ends. The CDR3 is 14 residues long. Germline CDR1 is SEHNR and CDR2 is FQNEAQ (reference sequence).

V gene TRBV29-1 combines with J gene TRBJ2-3, with D possibly TRBD2 on 5 matching bases. Germline V CDR1 and CDR2: SQVTM, ANQGSEA. The CDR3 sequence is 15 residues long. Trimming took 3 bases from V and 0 from J, leaving 13 bases between them. CDR3 amino acids: CSVDRPSGSTDTQYF. CDR3 DNA: TGCAGCGTTGACAGACCCAGCGGCAGCACAGATACGCAGTATTTT.

The chain recombines TRBV27 with TRBJ2-1; D is undetermined. The CDR3 has 18 residues. Between the trimmed V and J ends, which lost 0 bases and 0 bases, there was a span of 15 bases. Germline assignment: CDR1 MNHEY and CDR2 SMNVEV (reference sequence). The DNA of the CDR3 is TGTGCCAGCAGTTTATCTGTTAGGCAGCGTAGCTCCTACAATGAGCAGTTCTTC. It is translated as CASSLSVRQRSSYNEQFF.

V is TRBV27 and J is TRBJ2-7; D perhaps matches TRBD2 (5 bases). Germline CDR1 MNHEY, CDR2 SMNVEV (reference sequence). The CDR3 totals 14 residues. V was shortened by 0 bases and J by 6 bases, with 12 bases between the two germline ends. The CDR3 nucleotides read TGTGCCAGCAGTTTATCTCCCCCCGGAGGCGAGCAGTACTTC. Amino acids: CASSLSPPGGEQYF.

This sequence joins TRBV28 and TRBJ2-2; D may be TRBD1 (5 bases). The CDR3 length is 14 residues. Trimming took off 10 bases at V and 1 base at J, with 13 bases between the two ends. CDR1 and CDR2 (germline): MDHEN, SYDVKM. In DNA form, the CDR3 reads TGTGCCACCACCGACAGACTGAACACCGGGGAGCTGTTTTTT. This translates into CATTDRLNTGELFF.

This clone was counted many times. The chain carries TRBV6-1 and TRBJ1-1; D might be TRBD1 (5 bases). Germline-derived CDR1 and CDR2 are MNHNS and SASEGT. This CDR3 has 14 amino acids. Trimming left V 4 bases short and J 1 base short, with 10 bases between. The CDR3 region has the DNA TGTGCCAGCAGTGTGACAGCCTCGAACACTGAAGCTTTCTTT. Translated: CASSVTASNTEAFF.

This clone was seen many times. V is TRBV4-1 and J is TRBJ1-1; tentatively, D is TRBD1 (6 bases). V lost 6 bases, J lost 2 bases, and 19 bases lay in between. CDR1 and CDR2 (germline): MGHRA, YSYEKL. The CDR3 covers 16 residues. CDR3 in amino acids: CASSYRSGERNTEAFF. The CDR3, as DNA: TGCGCCAGCAGTTACCGATCAGGGGAAAGAAACACTGAAGCTTTCTTT.

This chain uses TRBV5-6 with TRBJ2-5; the D is unclear. The end of the DNA fits TRBJ2-7 better, so the J call may be wrong. The CDR3 runs to 14 residues. CDR1 SGHDT and CDR2 YYEEEE come from the germline V gene. In DNA form, the CDR3 reads TGTGCCAGCAGCTTGGGCCTTATTGTTTACGAGCAGTACTTC. This translates into CASSLGLIVYEQYF.

The V gene is TRBV28, the J gene TRBJ2-3; 9 bases agree with TRBD1. The CDR3 has 13 amino acids. Per the germline V gene, CDR1 is MDHEN and CDR2 is SYDVKM. Trimming removed 5 bases from V and 5 bases from J; junction bases left unmatched: 2. The CDR3 DNA sequence: TGTGCCAGCAGTACAGGGGGCATAGATACGCAGTATTTT. It is translated as CASSTGGIDTQYF.

The chain links TRBV7-2 to TRBJ2-7; TRBD1 matches at 7 bases. The V gene's germline CDR1 is SGHTA and CDR2 FQGNSA. CDR3 length: 13 residues. The J segment lost 5 bases and the V segment lost 3 bases, leaving 4 bases of the junction unmatched. CDR3 nucleotides: TGTGCCAGCAGCTTCACAGGGGAACACGAGCAGTACTTC. Encoded protein: CASSFTGEHEQYF.